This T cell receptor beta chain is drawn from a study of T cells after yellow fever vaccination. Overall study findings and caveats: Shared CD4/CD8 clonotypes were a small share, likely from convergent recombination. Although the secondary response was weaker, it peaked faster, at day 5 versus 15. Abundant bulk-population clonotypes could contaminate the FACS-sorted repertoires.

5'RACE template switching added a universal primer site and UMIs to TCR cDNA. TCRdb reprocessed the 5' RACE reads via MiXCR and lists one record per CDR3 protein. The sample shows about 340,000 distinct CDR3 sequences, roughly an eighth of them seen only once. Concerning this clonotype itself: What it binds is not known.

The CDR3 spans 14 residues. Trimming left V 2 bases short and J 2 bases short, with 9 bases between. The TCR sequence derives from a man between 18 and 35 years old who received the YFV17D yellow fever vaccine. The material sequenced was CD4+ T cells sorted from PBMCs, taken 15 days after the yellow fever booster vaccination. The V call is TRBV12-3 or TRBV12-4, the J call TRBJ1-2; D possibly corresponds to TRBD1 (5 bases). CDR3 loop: CASSLLRGNYGYTF. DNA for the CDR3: TGTGCCAGCAGTTTATTACGGGGGAACTATGGCTACACCTTC.